The clone carrying this TCR beta chain showed up just a few times. Its antigen is undetermined. What was sequenced were expressed TCRB transcripts, since all of the isolated RNA had been reverse transcribed. Sequencing was performed with immunoSEQ multiplex PCR; in TCRdb, only in-frame clones are kept and a portion is missing. The sample carries some 280,000 clones, roughly an eighth recorded once. Germline values: CDR1 SGHDN, CDR2 FVKESK. There are 15 residues in the CDR3. V gave up 5 bases and J gave up 4 bases; unmatched junction bases: 6. The data originate from a study of beta chain features in type 1 diabetes. Overall study results and limits: Healthy donors had naive, central memory and Treg TCRB repertoires that appeared less similar than those seen among patients. Shortening of TCRB CDR3s, moderate but significant, appeared in all four CD4+ subsets of Type 1 diabetes patients.

This sequence joins TRBV14 and TRBJ2-7; 12 bases fit TRBD1. The receptor was isolated from a man aged 30 to 39 with type 1 diabetes. Sequenced input: naive CD4+ T cells from blood. The CDR3 bases are TGTGCCAGCAGCGACCCGGGACAGGGGGCTTACGAGCAGTACTTC. Encoded protein: CASSDPGQGAYEQYF.